The 2 T cell receptor beta chains below all came from one sample that was sequenced in a study of post-analysis software for immune sequencing data. Findings and limits, study-wide: Relative to controls, patients had five TRBV segments at higher frequency, with TRBV5-6, TRBV5-1 and TRBV20-1 among these.

Unique-molecular-identifier-tagged TCR beta cDNA libraries were used. Via MiXCR, TCRdb re-called the PCR reads, giving one row per CDR3 protein. In the table there are about 430,000 distinct CDR3 sequences, 39% of which are singletons. Antigen specificity for these receptors is unknown. The specimen sequenced was blood. Receptors were obtained from a girl aged 2 to 9 with multiple sclerosis.

This chain's CDR3 is CASSLSLGQYF. CDR3 bases: TGTGCCAGCAGTTTGAGTTTGGGGCAGTACTTC. J is TRBJ2-5 and V is TRBV12-3 or TRBV12-4; D gene uncertain. The ends were cut back, 3 bases at V and 11 bases at J, with 10 bases in the middle. The CDR3 extends over 11 amino acids.

In its sample, this clonotype was seen a few times. V gene TRBV29-1 combines with J gene TRBJ1-5, with D maybe TRBD1 (6 bases). This CDR3 has 15 amino acids. Looked up from germline, CDR1 is SQVTM and CDR2 is ANQGSEA. The V end lost 6 bases, the J end lost 5 bases, and 20 bases lay between the germline ends. As DNA, the CDR3 is TGCAGCGTGGGGGGGGCAGTAAGGGAGGATCAGCCCCAGCATTTT. It encodes CSVGGAVREDQPQHF. Combining the CDR3 with reference TRBV29-1 and TRBJ1-5 gives the whole variable domain SAVISQKPSRDICQRGTSLTIQCQVDSQVTMMFWYRQQPGQSLTLIATANQGSEATYESGFVIDKFPISRPNLTFSTLTVSNMSPEDSSIYLCSVGGAVREDQPQHFGDGTRLSIL.